A selection of T cell receptor beta chains follows, all from one sample in a study of T cell repertoires in aging, cancer and after chemotherapy. TCRdb reanalysed the multiplex PCR reads using MiXCR and keeps one entry per CDR3 protein. This sample has 7,000 to 9,500 distinct CDR3 sequences; 33% occur once, and the top ten carry about 12%. The sequenced sample was blood. The receptors come from a human donor in good health. The donor label of this sample is uncertain. Each CDR3 is given with its conserved first and last residue. A D gene is named only where the DNA matches it firmly. A clone size is listed for some rows: how often the clone was seen (once, few, many), or a class if it is expanded.

D gene,clone size,V gene,J gene,CDR3 protein,CDR3 DNA
-,-,TRBV11-2,TRBJ2-3,CASSLIRGRTDTQYF,TGTGCCAGCAGCTTAATCAGGGGTCGCACAGATACGCAGTATTTT
-,-,TRBV11-1,TRBJ2-7,CASSLGVGQQLYEQYF,TGTGCCAGCAGCCTCGGGGTGGGGCAGCAGCTCTACGAGCAGTACTTC
TRBD1,few,TRBV13,TRBJ2-1,CASSLGGGQGFNEQFF,TGTGCCAGCAGTCTAGGGGGGGGACAGGGGTTTAATGAGCAGTTCTTC
TRBD1,-,TRBV10-3,TRBJ1-1,CASLRGLQGTEAFF,TGTGCCTCCTTGAGGGGGCTCCAAGGGACTGAAGCTTTCTTT
-,-,TRBV12-3/TRBV12-4,TRBJ1-3,CASSLEARTIYF,TGTGCCAGCAGTTTAGAGGCTCGCACCATATATTTT
TRBD1,few,TRBV28,TRBJ2-7,CASSSRRGQAYEQYF,TGTGCCAGCAGTTCCCGCAGGGGACAGGCCTACGAGCAGTACTTC
-,-,TRBV30,TRBJ2-7,CAWSVTSRADREQYF,TGTGCCTGGAGTGTAACGTCCAGGGCAGATAGGGAGCAGTACTTC
-,medium-sized,TRBV19,TRBJ1-2,CASSPGLDYGYTF,TGTGCCAGTAGCCCCGGACTAGACTATGGCTACACCTTC
TRBD2,medium-sized,TRBV19,TRBJ2-2,CASSIEATGGLFF,TGTGCCAGTAGTATAGAGGCAACCGGGGGGTTGTTTTTT
TRBD1,-,TRBV5-4,TRBJ1-2,CASSLRTGGDYGYTF,TGTGCCAGCAGCTTAAGGACAGGGGGCGACTATGGCTACACCTTC
TRBD2,medium-sized,TRBV5-4,TRBJ2-2,CASSSGTSGGPRTGELFF,TGTGCCAGCAGCTCGGGGACTAGCGGGGGTCCGAGGACCGGGGAGCTGTTTTTT
TRBD1,few,TRBV11-2,TRBJ1-6,CASSSDGTGYSPLHF,TGTGCCAGCAGCTCGGACGGGACAGGATATTCACCCCTCCACTTT
TRBD1,few,TRBV6-1,TRBJ1-1,CASRVQGESDLAFF,TGTGCCAGCAGAGTACAGGGGGAGAGTGACTTAGCTTTCTTT
-,few,TRBV27,TRBJ1-6,CASSLVARGNSPLHF,TGTGCCAGCAGTTTAGTGGCAAGGGGAAATTCACCCCTCCACTTT
-,-,TRBV6-1,TRBJ1-1,CASSERANTEAFF,TGTGCCAGCAGTGAAAGGGCGAACACTGAAGCTTTCTTT
TRBD1,medium-sized,TRBV12-3/TRBV12-4,TRBJ2-2,CASSPGQGRLFF,TGTGCCAGCAGTCCAGGACAGGGGCGGCTGTTTTTT